This T cell receptor beta chain was captured by sequencing in a study of vaccination effects on CD4 cells after COVID-19. Concerning this clone itself: Its antigen is currently unknown.

From germline, CDR1 is SEHNR and CDR2 FQNEAQ (reference sequence). This CDR3 is 15 amino acids long. V lost 2 bases to trimming and J lost 2 bases, with 12 bases between them. The assay was immunoSEQ multiplex PCR, and TCRdb's table has in-frame clones only and misses some. The data contain approximately 66,000 clones, roughly 80% of them singletons. Culture lasted around eleven days before CD4+ T cell isolation. Each participant was administered two doses of either the BNT162b2 or the mRNA-1273 vaccine. This chain connects TRBV7-9 to TRBJ1-2; tentative D call: TRBD1 (5 bases). Sequenced here: CD4+ T cells from PBMCs cultured without peptide, sampled after COVID-19 vaccination. The clonotype was recovered from a human donor who received a COVID-19 vaccine. The CDR3 sequence: CASSLFLGGNYGYTF. CDR3 bases: TGTGCCAGCAGCTTATTCCTGGGGGGAAACTATGGCTACACCTTC.